What follows are 25 T cell receptor beta chains derived from one specimen sequenced in a study of cytomegalovirus exposure and HLA in healthy donors. Primers: 60 Vbeta forward and 13 Jbeta reverse. The assay was immunoSEQ multiplex PCR, and TCRdb's table has in-frame clones only and misses some. The sample has around 200,000 clones, roughly four fifths seen once. The specimen was PBMCs. The receptors stem from a woman between 50 and 59 years old in good health and CMV-seropositive.

The rearrangement joins TRBV6-4 to TRBJ2-3, with 9 bases aligning to TRBD1. The CDR3 extends over 15 amino acids. From germline, CDR1 is MRHNA and CDR2 SNTAGT. After removal of 4 bases from V and 0 bases from J, the junction contained 2 bases not matched to a gene. In DNA, the CDR3 is TGTGCCAGCAGTGCCGGGACAGGGAGCACAGATACGCAGTATTTT. As protein: CASSAGTGSTDTQYF.

This chain links TRBV7-9 with TRBJ1-1; D perhaps matches TRBD1 (5 bases). CDR3 length: 16 residues. Germline CDR1 SEHNR, CDR2 FQNEAQ (reference sequence). Trimming removed 4 bases from V and 0 bases from J, with 15 bases in between. The CDR3 DNA sequence: TGTGCCAGCAGCTCCCGATCGCAGGGAATGAACACTGAAGCTTTCTTT. Protein: CASSSRSQGMNTEAFF.

This clone was detected a few times. The chain is built from TRBV6-6 and TRBJ1-1; D unclear. V lost 5 bases to trimming and J lost 11 bases, with 9 bases between them. The CDR3 extends over 10 amino acids. The V gene's germline CDR1 is MNHNY and CDR2 SVGAGI (reference sequence). CDR3 in DNA: TGTGCCAGCAGTGAGATCAGGGCTTTCTTT. As protein: CASSEIRAFF.

This chain uses TRBV6-5 with TRBJ2-6, with TRBD1 matching 8 bases. The germline gives CDR1 MNHEY, CDR2 SVGAGI. After removal of 5 bases from V and 2 bases from J, the junction contained 2 bases not matched to a gene. CDR3 length: 15 amino acids. The CDR3 region is CASSQGAAGANVLTF. CDR3 DNA: TGTGCCAGCAGTCAGGGGGCGGCTGGGGCCAACGTCCTGACTTTC.

The J gene is TRBJ1-2, the V gene TRBV19, with TRBD1 matching 8 bases. V shed 6 bases and J 2 bases; nucleotides not matched to a gene: 11. The CDR3 has 16 amino acids. Per the germline V gene, CDR1 is LNHDA and CDR2 is SQIVND (reference sequence). The CDR3 sequence is CASSPFRQGRNYGYTF. DNA for the CDR3: TGTGCCAGTAGCCCTTTTAGACAGGGGAGGAACTATGGCTACACCTTC.

The chain combines TRBV7-9 with TRBJ2-3, with 12 positions matching TRBD2. The germline CDR1 and CDR2 sequences are SEHNR and FQNEAQ (reference sequence). This CDR3 spans 16 amino acids. The V and J ends lost 5 bases and 1 base, in that order; junction bases with no gene match: 4. The CDR3 region has the DNA TGTGCCAGCAGCCCTAGCGGGGGGGCAGGCACAGATACGCAGTATTTT. Encoded protein: CASSPSGGAGTDTQYF.

The chain employs TRBV2 and TRBJ2-3; TRBD1 matches 10 bases. The trim removed 5 bases at V and 5 bases at J, leaving 4 bases unmatched. CDR3 size: 14 residues. CDR1 is SNHLY, CDR2 FYNNEI, per germline. CDR3 amino acids: CASSLGQGRDTQYF. Here the CDR3 DNA reads TGTGCCAGCAGTCTGGGACAGGGGAGAGATACGCAGTATTTT.

The CDR3 nucleotides are TGTGCCAGTGGAGTCTCAGGGGAAGCTTTCTTT. It is translated as CASGVSGEAFF. This chain connects TRBV6-6 to TRBJ1-1, with TRBD1 as a possible D gene (5 bases). The CDR3 runs to 11 residues. In germline, CDR1 is MNHNY, CDR2 SVGAGI (reference sequence). With 9 bases removed from V and 8 bases from J, the gap between germline ends came to 13 bases.

DNA for the CDR3: TGTGCCAGCAGCTTTCCCGGAGACAATGAGCAGTTCTTC. Translated, it gives CASSFPGDNEQFF. The chain combines TRBV7-8 with TRBJ2-1, with D hard to call. The germline V gene encodes CDR1 SGHVS and CDR2 FQNEAQ. The CDR3 contains 13 residues. Trimming removed 3 bases at V and 5 bases at J, with 8 bases between.

This clone was recorded once. The chain combines TRBV18 with TRBJ1-1; 7 bases align to TRBD1. The germline CDR1 and CDR2 sequences are KGHSH and LQKENI. The CDR3 runs 15 residues. Trimming at V came to 1 base and at J to 1 base, leaving 3 bases not matched to a gene. The CDR3 loop is CASSPLGTENTEAFF. The CDR3 bases are TGTGCCAGCTCACCACTGGGGACAGAGAACACTGAAGCTTTCTTT.

V gene TRBV9 combines with J gene TRBJ2-5, with 10 bases that match TRBD2. V lost 0 bases and J lost 5; bases outside the gene matches: 7. The CDR3 spans 16 residues. Germline lookup yields CDR1 SGDLS and CDR2 YYNGEE. CDR3 region: CASSVATSGGAETQYF. In nucleotides, the CDR3 is TGTGCCAGCAGCGTAGCTACCAGCGGGGGGGCGGAGACCCAGTACTTC.

The chain joins TRBV7-2 to TRBJ1-6; the D gene is possibly TRBD1 (6 bases). Germline V gives CDR1 SGHTA, CDR2 FQGNSA. V lost 3 bases and J lost 6, with 9 bases in between. The CDR3 loop spans 14 amino acids. The CDR3 DNA follows: TGTGCCAGCAGCTTGGGGGCGGTTAATTCACCCCTCCACTTT. Its translation is CASSLGAVNSPLHF. The full variable domain, completed using reference TRBV7-2 and TRBJ1-6, is GAGVSQSPSNKVTEKGKDVELRCDPISGHTALYWYRQSLGQGLEFLIYFQGNSAPDKSGLPSDRFSAERTGGSVSTLTIQRTQQEDSAVYLCASSLGAVNSPLHFGNGTRLTVT.

Details on this clone: Its ends do not fully match the called genes, so a read error is possible. The chain has TRBV7-9 and TRBJ2-5; TRBD2 matches at 13 bases. The CDR3 loop spans 15 amino acids. Germline-derived CDR1 and CDR2 are SEHNR and FQNEAQ (reference sequence). The CDR3, as DNA: TGTTCCAGCAGCGAGGGACTAGCGGGGATAGAGACCCAGTACTTC. Protein: CSSSEGLAGIETQYF.

The chain joins TRBV27 to TRBJ1-1; a possible D gene is TRBD1 (6 bases). The CDR3 runs 13 residues. The germline gives CDR1 MNHEY, CDR2 SMNVEV (reference sequence). V lost 3 bases, J lost 5 bases, and 10 bases lay in between. The CDR3 is CASSFAGETEAFF. CDR3 sequence (DNA): TGTGCCAGCAGTTTCGCAGGGGAGACTGAAGCTTTCTTT.

The chain is built from TRBV19 and TRBJ1-1; weak D call: TRBD1 (6 bases). V was trimmed by 3 bases and J by 0 bases, leaving 11 bases between them. This CDR3 spans 15 amino acids. Germline V gene sequence: CDR1 LNHDA, CDR2 SQIVND (reference sequence). The CDR3 sequence: CASSILRGLNTEAFF. CDR3 DNA sequence: TGTGCCAGTAGTATCCTCAGGGGCTTGAACACTGAAGCTTTCTTT.

The chain combines TRBV30 with TRBJ2-7; 10 nucleotides line up with TRBD2. From germline, CDR1 is GTSNPN and CDR2 SVGIG (reference sequence). With V trimmed by 2 bases and J by 0 bases, 7 bases remained unmatched. The CDR3 length is 16 residues. The CDR3 protein is CAWSPPGLASSYEQYF. DNA for the CDR3: TGTGCCTGGAGTCCCCCGGGACTAGCGAGCTCCTACGAGCAGTACTTC.

The chain joins TRBV2 to TRBJ1-5; D call uncertain. Germline V lookup: CDR1 SNHLY, CDR2 FYNNEI. CDR3 length: 15 residues. Trimming cost V 3 bases and J 0 bases, with 9 bases left between them. CDR3 loop: CASSEGTVSNQPQHF. The CDR3 DNA reads TGTGCCAGCAGTGAGGGCACGGTTAGCAATCAGCCCCAGCATTTT.

The chain couples TRBV5-1 to TRBJ2-7; unclear D gene. V lost 4 bases and J 5 bases, leaving 10 bases between the germline ends. The length of the CDR3 is 12 residues. Germline V lookup: CDR1 SGHRS, CDR2 YFSETQ. The CDR3 DNA reads TGCGCCAGCAGCATCAACGGAGACGAGCAGTACTTC. Translating it yields CASSINGDEQYF.

The gene calls are TRBV9 and TRBJ1-1, with 11 positions matching TRBD1. The germline V gene has CDR1 SGDLS and CDR2 YYNGEE. V was pared by 0 bases and J by 3 bases, with 4 bases of the junction left unmatched. The CDR3 is 16 residues long. CDR3 DNA sequence: TGTGCCAGCAGCGTAGGGACAGGGGGCTTAGACACTGAAGCTTTCTTT. Amino acids: CASSVGTGGLDTEAFF. The variable domain in full, completed from reference TRBV9 and TRBJ1-1, reads DSGVTQTPKHLITATGQRVTLRCSPRSGDLSVYWYQQSLDQGLQFLIQYYNGEERAKGNILERFSAQQFPDLHSELNLSSLELGDSALYFCASSVGTGGLDTEAFFGQGTRLTVV.

This clone was found once. The chain joins TRBV29-1 to TRBJ1-1, with 12 bases aligning to TRBD1. CDR3 size: 15 residues. Germline loops: CDR1 SQVTM, CDR2 ANQGSEA. Trimming removed 6 bases from V and 4 bases from J; junction bases left unmatched: 9. This chain's CDR3 is CSVAGTGGSFTEAFF. CDR3 sequence (DNA): TGCAGCGTCGCCGGGACAGGGGGCTCTTTCACTGAAGCTTTCTTT.

This clone was seen once. V gene TRBV27 combines with J gene TRBJ1-6; unclear D gene. The V gene lost 3 bases and the J gene lost 9 bases, with 6 bases spanning the gap. From germline, CDR1 is MNHEY and CDR2 SMNVEV (reference sequence). The CDR3 length is 12 residues. Written as DNA, the CDR3 is TGTGCCAGCAGTTTCCCGTTTTCACCCCTCCACTTT. Translation: CASSFPFSPLHF.

The chain carries TRBV5-1 and TRBJ2-1; TRBD1 agrees at 11 bases. Trimming took 4 bases from V and 8 from J; bases not matched to a gene: 14. Germline V lookup: CDR1 SGHRS, CDR2 YFSETQ. The length of the CDR3 is 17 residues. The CDR3: CASSRRSAGTGGHEQFF. The CDR3 DNA reads as TGCGCCAGCAGCCGTCGCAGTGCCGGGACAGGGGGGCATGAGCAGTTCTTC.

This sequence joins TRBV6-1 and TRBJ1-2, with 9 bases lining up with TRBD1. The J segment lost 13 bases and the V segment lost 5 bases, leaving 17 bases of the junction unmatched. In germline, CDR1 is MNHNS, CDR2 SASEGT. CDR3 length: 15 residues. This CDR3 reads CASSQGGLLGQGITF. The CDR3 nucleotides are TGTGCCAGCAGTCAAGGGGGTTTACTTGGACAGGGGATCACCTTC.

CDR3 DNA sequence: TGTGCCAGTAGTACGGGGACAGGGGTTTACAGTGGCTACACCTTC. This codes for CASSTGTGVYSGYTF. V gene TRBV19 combines with J gene TRBJ1-2, with 10 positions matching TRBD1. Germline CDR1 LNHDA, CDR2 SQIVND (reference sequence). There are 15 residues in the CDR3. V lost 4 bases to trimming and J lost 7 bases; unmatched junction nucleotides: 9.

V and J are TRBV29-1 and TRBJ1-2, with D perhaps matching TRBD1 (5 bases). This CDR3 comprises 11 residues. Trimming removed 8 bases at V and 8 bases at J, with 15 bases between. Germline lookup yields CDR1 SQVTM and CDR2 ANQGSEA. CDR3 in DNA: TGCAGCTCCCCACATCAGGGCGGCTACACCTTC. This gives the protein CSSPHQGGYTF.